This note documents a single T cell receptor beta chain sequence. What it recognizes is unknown. Assay used: immunoSEQ multiplex PCR; TCRdb lists only in-frame clones, some missing. The sample lists around 370,000 clones, around 84% occurring once. The data originate from a study of Ad26.COV2.S vaccination and SARS-CoV-2 variants. Study at large: The study gave Ad26.COV2.S intramuscularly, once or twice 56 days apart.

Study outcomes and limitations: Recipients of either vaccine or placebo displayed similar breadth of non-spike TCRs. Vaccinated individuals (as opposed to placebo recipients) had higher spike-specific TCR breadth.

The CDR3 totals 14 residues. Germline loops: CDR1 SNHLY, CDR2 FYNNEI. Trimming cost V 3 bases and J 0 bases, with 6 bases left between them. Treatment denoted: some 20 received Ad26.COV2.S at low or high dose, single or two shots; several received placebo; per-sample allocation not given. Sampling was done on day 63 after the first vaccine or placebo injection. Whoever gave the sample was an adult aged 18-55 years in Boston. The clonotype was recovered from a person between 18 and 59 years old who received the Ad26.COV2.S COVID-19 vaccine or a placebo. The material was peripheral blood, obtained in a trial of Ad26.COV2.S vaccine versus placebo. This rearrangement joins TRBV2 to TRBJ2-1, with unresolved D. As DNA, the CDR3 is TGTGCCAGCAGTGATAGGAGCTCCTACAATGAGCAGTTCTTC. It translates to CASSDRSSYNEQFF. The full variable domain, completed using reference TRBV2 and TRBJ2-1, is EPEVTQTPSHQVTQMGQEVILRCVPISNHLYFYWYRQILGQKVEFLVSFYNNEISEKSEIFDDQFSVERPDGSNFTLKIRSTKLEDSAMYFCASSDRSSYNEQFFGPGTRLTVL.